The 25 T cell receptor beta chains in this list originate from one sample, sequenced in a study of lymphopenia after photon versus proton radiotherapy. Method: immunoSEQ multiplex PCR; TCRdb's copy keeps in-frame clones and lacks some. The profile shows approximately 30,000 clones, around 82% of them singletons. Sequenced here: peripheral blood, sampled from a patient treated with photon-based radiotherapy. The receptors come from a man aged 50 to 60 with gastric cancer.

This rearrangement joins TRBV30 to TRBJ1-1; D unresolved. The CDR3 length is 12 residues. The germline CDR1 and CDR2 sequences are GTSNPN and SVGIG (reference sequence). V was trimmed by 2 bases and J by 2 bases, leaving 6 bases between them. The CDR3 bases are TGTGCCTGGAGTCGGCCAAACACTGAAGCTTTCTTT. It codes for CAWSRPNTEAFF.

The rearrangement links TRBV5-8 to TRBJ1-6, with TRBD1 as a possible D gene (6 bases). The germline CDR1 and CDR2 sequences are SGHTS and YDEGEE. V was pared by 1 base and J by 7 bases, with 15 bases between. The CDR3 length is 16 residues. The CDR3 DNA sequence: TGTGCCAGCAGCTTGAGACAGGCGGGGTGGAATTCACCCCTCCACTTT. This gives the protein CASSLRQAGWNSPLHF.

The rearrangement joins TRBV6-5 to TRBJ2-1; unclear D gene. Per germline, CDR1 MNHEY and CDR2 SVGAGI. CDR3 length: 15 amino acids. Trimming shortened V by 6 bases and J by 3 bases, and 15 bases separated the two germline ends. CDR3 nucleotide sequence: TGTGCCAGCAGACCTGCCCGGTTGGTCTACAATGAGCAGTTCTTC. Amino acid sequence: CASRPARLVYNEQFF.

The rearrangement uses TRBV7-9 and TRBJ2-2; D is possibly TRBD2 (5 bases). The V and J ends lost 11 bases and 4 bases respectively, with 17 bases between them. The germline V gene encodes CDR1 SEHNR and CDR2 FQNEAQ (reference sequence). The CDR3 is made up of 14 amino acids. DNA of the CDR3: TGTGCCGGCCAGAGGCTAGCACTCACCGGGGAGCTGTTTTTT. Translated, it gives CAGQRLALTGELFF. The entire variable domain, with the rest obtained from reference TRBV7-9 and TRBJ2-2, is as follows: DTGVSQNPRHKITKRGQNVTFRCDPISEHNRLYWYRQTLGQGPEFLTYFQNEAQLEKSRLLSDRFSAERPKGSFSTLEIQRTEQGDSAMYLCAGQRLALTGELFFGEGSRLTVL.

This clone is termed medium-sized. The CDR3 region is CASSESGGEQFF. In DNA, the CDR3 is TGCGCCAGCAGTGAGTCCGGAGGGGAGCAGTTCTTC. V usage is TRBV10-1 and J usage is TRBJ2-1, with D possibly matching TRBD2 (6 bases). Trimming stripped 0 bases from V and 10 bases from J, with 7 bases between. CDR1 and CDR2 from the germline V gene are WNHNN and SYGVQD (reference sequence). This CDR3 is built from 12 residues.

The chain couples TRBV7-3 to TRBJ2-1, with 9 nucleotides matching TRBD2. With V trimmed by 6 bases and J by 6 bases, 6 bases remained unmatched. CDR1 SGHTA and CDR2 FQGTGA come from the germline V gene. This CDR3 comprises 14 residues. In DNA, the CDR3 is TGTGCCAGCAGTTCTAGCGGGGCATCCAATGAGCAGTTCTTC. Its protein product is CASSSSGASNEQFF.

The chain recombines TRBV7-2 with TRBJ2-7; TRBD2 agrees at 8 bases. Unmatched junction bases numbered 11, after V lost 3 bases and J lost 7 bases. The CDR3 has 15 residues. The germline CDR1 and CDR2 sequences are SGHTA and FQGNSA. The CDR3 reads CASSFGAGVPLEQYF. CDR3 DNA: TGTGCCAGCAGCTTTGGAGCGGGGGTCCCTTTGGAGCAGTACTTC.

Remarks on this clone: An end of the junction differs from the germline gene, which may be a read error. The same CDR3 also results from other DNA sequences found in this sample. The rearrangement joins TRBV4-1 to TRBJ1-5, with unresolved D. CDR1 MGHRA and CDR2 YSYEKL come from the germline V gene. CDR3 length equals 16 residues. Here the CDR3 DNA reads TGCGCCAGCAGCCAAGTGGAGGGAACCATCAATCAGCCCCAACATTTT. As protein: CASSQVEGTINQPQHF.

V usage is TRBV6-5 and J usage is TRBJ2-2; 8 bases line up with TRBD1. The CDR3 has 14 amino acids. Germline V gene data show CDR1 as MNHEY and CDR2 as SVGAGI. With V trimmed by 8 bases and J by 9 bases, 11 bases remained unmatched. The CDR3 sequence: CASGPLQGDRELFF. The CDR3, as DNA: TGTGCCAGCGGGCCATTACAGGGGGACCGGGAGCTGTTTTTT.

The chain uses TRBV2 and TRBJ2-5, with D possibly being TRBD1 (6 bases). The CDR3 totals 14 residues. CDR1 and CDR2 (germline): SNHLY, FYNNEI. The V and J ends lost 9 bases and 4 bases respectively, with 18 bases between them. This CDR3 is CASFLSGVGETQYF. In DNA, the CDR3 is TGTGCCAGTTTTCTCTCAGGGGTTGGAGAGACCCAGTACTTC.

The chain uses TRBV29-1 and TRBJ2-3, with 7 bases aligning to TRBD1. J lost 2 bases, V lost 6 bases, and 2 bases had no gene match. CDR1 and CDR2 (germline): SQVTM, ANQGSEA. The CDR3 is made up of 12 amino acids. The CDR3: CSVGTVTDTQYF. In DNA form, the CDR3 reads TGCAGCGTAGGGACAGTCACAGATACGCAGTATTTT.

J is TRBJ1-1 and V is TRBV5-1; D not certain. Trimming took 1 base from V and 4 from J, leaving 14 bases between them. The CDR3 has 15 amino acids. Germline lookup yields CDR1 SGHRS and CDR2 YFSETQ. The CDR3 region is CASSLTVPSATEAFF. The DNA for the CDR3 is TGCGCCAGCAGCTTGACCGTACCTTCCGCCACTGAAGCTTTCTTT.

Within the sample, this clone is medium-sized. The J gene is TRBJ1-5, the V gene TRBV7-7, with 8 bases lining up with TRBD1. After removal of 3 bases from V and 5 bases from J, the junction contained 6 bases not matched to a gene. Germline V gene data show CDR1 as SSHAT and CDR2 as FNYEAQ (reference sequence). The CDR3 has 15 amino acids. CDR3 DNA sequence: TGTGCCAGCAGCTTCGGACAGGGATCATATCAGCCCCAGCATTTT. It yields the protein CASSFGQGSYQPQHF.

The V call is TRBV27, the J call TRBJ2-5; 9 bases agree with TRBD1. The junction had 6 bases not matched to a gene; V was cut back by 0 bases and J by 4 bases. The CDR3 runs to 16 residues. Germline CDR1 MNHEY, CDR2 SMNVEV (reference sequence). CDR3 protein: CASSLSGTGRGETQYF. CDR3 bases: TGTGCCAGCAGTTTATCCGGGACAGGGAGAGGAGAGACCCAGTACTTC.

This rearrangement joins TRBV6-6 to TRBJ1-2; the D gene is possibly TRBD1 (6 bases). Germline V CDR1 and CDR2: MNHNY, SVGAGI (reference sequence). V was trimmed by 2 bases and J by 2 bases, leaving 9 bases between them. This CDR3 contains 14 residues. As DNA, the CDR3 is TGTGCCAGCAGTTACCCCGGACAGAACTATGGCTACACCTTC. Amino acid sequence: CASSYPGQNYGYTF.

For the CDR3, the DNA is TGTGCCAGCTCATCCCGACGACAGATTTACCAAGAGACCCAGTACTTC. Its protein is CASSSRRQIYQETQYF. The rearrangement uses TRBV18 and TRBJ2-5, with a tentative D call TRBD1 (5 bases). The germline V gene encodes CDR1 KGHSH and CDR2 LQKENI. With 5 bases removed from V and 0 bases from J, the gap between germline ends came to 16 bases. CDR3 length: 16 amino acids. Combining the CDR3 with reference TRBV18 and TRBJ2-5 gives the whole variable domain NAGVMQNPRHLVRRRGQEARLRCSPMKGHSHVYWYRQLPEEGLKFMVYLQKENIIDESGMPKERFSAEFPKEGPSILRIQQVVRGDSAAYFCASSSRRQIYQETQYFGPGTRLLVL.

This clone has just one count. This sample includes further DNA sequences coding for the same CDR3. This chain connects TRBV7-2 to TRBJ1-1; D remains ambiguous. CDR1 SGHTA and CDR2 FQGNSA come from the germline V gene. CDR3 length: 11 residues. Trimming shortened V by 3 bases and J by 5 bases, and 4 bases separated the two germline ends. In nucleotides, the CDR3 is TGTGCCAGCAGCTTTAGGACTGAAGCTTTCTTT. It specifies CASSFRTEAFF.

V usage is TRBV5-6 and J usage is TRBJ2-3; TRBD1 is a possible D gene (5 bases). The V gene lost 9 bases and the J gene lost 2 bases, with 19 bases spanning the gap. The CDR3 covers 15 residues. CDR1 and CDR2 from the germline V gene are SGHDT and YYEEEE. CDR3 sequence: CATRQNQGNTDTQYF. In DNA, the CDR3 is TGTGCCACCCGTCAAAACCAGGGCAACACAGATACGCAGTATTTT.

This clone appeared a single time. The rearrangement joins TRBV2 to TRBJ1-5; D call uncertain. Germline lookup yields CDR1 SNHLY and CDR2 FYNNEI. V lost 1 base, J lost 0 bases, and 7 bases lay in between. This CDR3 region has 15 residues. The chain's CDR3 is CASSEGEYSNQPQHF. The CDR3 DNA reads TGTGCCAGCAGTGAAGGGGAGTATAGCAATCAGCCCCAGCATTTT.

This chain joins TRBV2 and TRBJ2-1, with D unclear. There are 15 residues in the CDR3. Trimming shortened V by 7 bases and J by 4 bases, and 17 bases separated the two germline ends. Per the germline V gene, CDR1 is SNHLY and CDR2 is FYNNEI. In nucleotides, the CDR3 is TGTGCCAGCACCTTCGGACGGATCGGTTACAATGAGCAGTTCTTC. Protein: CASTFGRIGYNEQFF.

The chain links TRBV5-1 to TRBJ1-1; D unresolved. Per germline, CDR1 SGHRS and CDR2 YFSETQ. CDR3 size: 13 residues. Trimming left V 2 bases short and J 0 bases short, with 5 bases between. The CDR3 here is CASSLIMNTEAFF. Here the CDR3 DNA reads TGCGCCAGCAGCTTAATCATGAACACTGAAGCTTTCTTT.

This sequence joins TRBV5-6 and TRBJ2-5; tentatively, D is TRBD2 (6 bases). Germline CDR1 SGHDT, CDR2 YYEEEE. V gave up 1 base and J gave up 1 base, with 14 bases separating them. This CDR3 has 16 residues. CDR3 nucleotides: TGTGCCAGCAGCTTGATCCTAGCGTTATCCCAAGAGACCCAGTACTTC. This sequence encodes CASSLILALSQETQYF.

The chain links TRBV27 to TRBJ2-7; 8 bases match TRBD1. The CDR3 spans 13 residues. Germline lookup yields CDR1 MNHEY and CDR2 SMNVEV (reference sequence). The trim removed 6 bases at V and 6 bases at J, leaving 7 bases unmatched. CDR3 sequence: CASRRSGGFEQYF. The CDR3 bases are TGTGCCAGCAGGCGGTCAGGGGGCTTCGAGCAGTACTTC.

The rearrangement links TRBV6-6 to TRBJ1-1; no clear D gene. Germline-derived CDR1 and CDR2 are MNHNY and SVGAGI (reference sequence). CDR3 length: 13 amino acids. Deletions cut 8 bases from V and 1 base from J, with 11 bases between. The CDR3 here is CASSLYGNTEAFF. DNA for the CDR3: TGTGCCAGCTCGCTGTACGGGAACACTGAAGCTTTCTTT.

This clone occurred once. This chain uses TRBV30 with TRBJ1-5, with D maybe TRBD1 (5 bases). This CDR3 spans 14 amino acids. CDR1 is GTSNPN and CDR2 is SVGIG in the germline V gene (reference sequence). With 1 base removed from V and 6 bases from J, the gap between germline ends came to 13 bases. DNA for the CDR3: TGTGCCTGGAGTGAGGCAGGGAGCCGTCAGCCCCAGCATTTT. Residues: CAWSEAGSRQPQHF.